Following are 9 T cell receptor beta chains from one sample sequenced in a study of blood T cell repertoires in COVID-19. Here immunoSEQ multiplex PCR was the method, and the copy in TCRdb shows in-frame clones only, minus some. Of fewer than 350,000 clones in the sample, under 90% were seen once. The specimen was peripheral blood. Receptor source: a woman aged 55-70 years with active or convalescent COVID-19.

This clone was seen only a few times. This sequence joins TRBV2 and TRBJ2-2; D remains unclear. Trimming removed 8 bases at V and 6 bases at J, with 4 bases between. CDR3 size: 10 residues. Per germline, CDR1 SNHLY and CDR2 FYNNEI. The CDR3 DNA reads as TGTGCCAGCCAGGCCGGGGAGCTGTTTTTT. It specifies CASQAGELFF.

The chain links TRBV5-1 to TRBJ2-7; D perhaps matches TRBD2 (5 bases). In germline, CDR1 is SGHRS, CDR2 YFSETQ. The CDR3 sequence is 14 residues long. V lost 5 bases and J 4 bases, leaving 16 bases between the germline ends. The CDR3 spells CASSFDAGSYEQYF. The DNA of the CDR3 is TGCGCCAGCAGTTTCGACGCGGGTTCTTACGAGCAGTACTTC.

The CDR3 nucleotides read TGTGCCAGCAGCGTAGGGGGGCACTCGCCTTATGGCTACACCTTC. It yields the protein CASSVGGHSPYGYTF. The V and J genes are TRBV9 and TRBJ1-2; D is perhaps TRBD1 (6 bases). This CDR3 is 15 amino acids long. The V end was cut by 0 bases, the J end by 5 bases, with 14 bases between. Germline V gene data show CDR1 as SGDLS and CDR2 as YYNGEE.

The chain combines TRBV19 with TRBJ2-7, with TRBD1 matching 8 bases. The CDR3 sequence is 14 residues long. The V and J ends lost 3 bases and 2 bases, in that order; junction bases with no gene match: 3. Per germline, CDR1 LNHDA and CDR2 SQIVND (reference sequence). For the CDR3, the DNA is TGTGCCAGTAGTATCCGGACAGGGCCCTACGAGCAGTACTTC. Its translation is CASSIRTGPYEQYF.

CDR3 sequence: CASSLEGDNGYTF. The CDR3 region has the DNA TGTGCCAGCAGCTTAGAAGGGGATAATGGCTACACCTTC. J is TRBJ1-2 and V is TRBV7-9, with a possible D match to TRBD1 (5 bases). The V end lost 1 base, the J end lost 6 bases, and 9 bases lay between the germline ends. This CDR3 comprises 13 residues. The germline V gene has CDR1 SEHNR and CDR2 FQNEAQ (reference sequence).

The rearrangement joins TRBV6-1 to TRBJ2-2; D remains ambiguous. V lost 3 bases to trimming and J lost 7 bases, with 9 bases between them. Germline V gene sequence: CDR1 MNHNS, CDR2 SASEGT. This CDR3 region has 13 residues. The CDR3 nucleotides are TGTGCCAGCAGTGATTTCTTCGGCGGGGAGCTGTTTTTT. It translates to CASSDFFGGELFF.

This clone was detected only once. This chain joins TRBV16 and TRBJ1-5; D is undetermined. The CDR3 is 13 residues long. Trimming pared 4 bases from V and 12 bases from J, leaving 16 bases between. Germline V gene lookup returns CDR1 KGHSY and CDR2 FQNENV. The CDR3 loop reads CASSPSNTPGQHF. CDR3 nucleotide sequence: TGTGCCAGCAGCCCTTCCAACACCCCGGGCCAGCATTTT.

The chain joins TRBV6-5 to TRBJ1-2, with D possibly being TRBD1 (5 bases). The CDR3 runs 13 residues. Per germline, CDR1 MNHEY and CDR2 SVGAGI. The ends were cut back, 3 bases at V and 4 bases at J, with 9 bases in the middle. The DNA of the CDR3 is TGTGCCAGCAGTTATTCCGACAGCTATGGCTACACCTTC. Translating gives CASSYSDSYGYTF.

The chain uses TRBV5-1 and TRBJ1-1; 10 nucleotides align to TRBD1. CDR1 and CDR2 from the germline V gene are SGHRS and YFSETQ. V gave up 4 bases and J gave up 1 base; unmatched junction bases: 7. There are 16 residues in the CDR3. The CDR3 is CASSTGTGAGNTEAFF. CDR3 nucleotides: TGCGCCAGCAGCACCGGGACAGGGGCCGGGAACACTGAAGCTTTCTTT.